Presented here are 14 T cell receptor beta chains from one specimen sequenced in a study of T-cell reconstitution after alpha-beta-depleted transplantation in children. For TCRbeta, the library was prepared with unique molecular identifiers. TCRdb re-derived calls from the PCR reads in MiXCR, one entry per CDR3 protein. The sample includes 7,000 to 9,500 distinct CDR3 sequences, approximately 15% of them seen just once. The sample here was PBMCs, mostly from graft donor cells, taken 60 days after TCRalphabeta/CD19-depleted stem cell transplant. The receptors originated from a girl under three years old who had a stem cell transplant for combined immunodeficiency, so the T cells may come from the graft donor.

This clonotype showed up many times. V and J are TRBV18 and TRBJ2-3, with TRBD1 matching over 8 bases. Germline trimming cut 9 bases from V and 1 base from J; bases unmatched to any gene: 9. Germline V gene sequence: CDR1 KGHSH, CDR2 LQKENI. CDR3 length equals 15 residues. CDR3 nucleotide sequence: TGTGCCAGTAATCAGGGGGCGCAGGGCACAGATACGCAGTATTTT. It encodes CASNQGAQGTDTQYF.

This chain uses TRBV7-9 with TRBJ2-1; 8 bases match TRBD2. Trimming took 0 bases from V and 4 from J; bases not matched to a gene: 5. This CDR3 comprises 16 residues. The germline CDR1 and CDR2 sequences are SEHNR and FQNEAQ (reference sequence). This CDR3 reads CASSLAGTRAYNEQFF. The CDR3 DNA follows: TGTGCCAGCAGCTTAGCCGGGACTAGGGCGTACAATGAGCAGTTCTTC.

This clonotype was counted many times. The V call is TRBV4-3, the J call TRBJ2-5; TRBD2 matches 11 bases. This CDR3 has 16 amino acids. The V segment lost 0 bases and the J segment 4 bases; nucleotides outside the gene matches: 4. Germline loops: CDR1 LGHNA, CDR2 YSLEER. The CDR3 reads CASSQDRLAGGETQYF. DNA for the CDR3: TGCGCCAGCAGCCAAGACAGGCTAGCGGGGGGAGAGACCCAGTACTTC.

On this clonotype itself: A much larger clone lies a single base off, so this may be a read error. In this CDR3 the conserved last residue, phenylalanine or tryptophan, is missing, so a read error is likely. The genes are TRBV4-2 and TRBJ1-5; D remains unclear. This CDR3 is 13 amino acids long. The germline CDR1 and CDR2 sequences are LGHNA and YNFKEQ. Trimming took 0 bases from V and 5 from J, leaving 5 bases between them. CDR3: CASSQEWDQPQHY. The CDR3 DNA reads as TGTGCCAGCAGCCAAGAGTGGGATCAGCCCCAGCATTAT.

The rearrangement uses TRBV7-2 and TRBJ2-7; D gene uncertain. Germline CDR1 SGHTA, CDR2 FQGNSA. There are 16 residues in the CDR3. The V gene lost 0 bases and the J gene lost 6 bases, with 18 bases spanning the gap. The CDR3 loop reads CASSLAFAAVFGEQYF. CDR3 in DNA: TGTGCCAGCAGCTTAGCTTTCGCGGCGGTCTTTGGCGAGCAGTACTTC.

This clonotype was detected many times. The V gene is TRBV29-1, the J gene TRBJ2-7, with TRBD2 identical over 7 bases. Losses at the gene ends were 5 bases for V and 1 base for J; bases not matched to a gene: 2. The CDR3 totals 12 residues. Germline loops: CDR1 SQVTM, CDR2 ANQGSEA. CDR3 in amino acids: CSVSGASYEQYF. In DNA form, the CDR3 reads TGCAGCGTTAGCGGGGCATCCTACGAGCAGTACTTC.

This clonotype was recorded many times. The CDR3 reads CATSSQGDNYGYTF. The DNA for the CDR3 is TGTGCCACCAGCAGCCAGGGGGATAACTATGGCTACACCTTC. J is TRBJ1-2 and V is TRBV15, with TRBD1 matching 7 bases. CDR1 is LNHNV, CDR2 YYDKDF, per germline (reference sequence). J gave up 1 base and V 3 bases, and 2 bases lay outside the gene matches. The CDR3 has 14 amino acids.

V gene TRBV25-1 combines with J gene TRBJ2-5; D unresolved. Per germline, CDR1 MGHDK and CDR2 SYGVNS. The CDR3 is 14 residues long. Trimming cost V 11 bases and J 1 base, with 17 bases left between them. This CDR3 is CAPGELGIQETQYF. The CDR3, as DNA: TGTGCCCCAGGAGAGTTAGGGATCCAAGAGACCCAGTACTTC.

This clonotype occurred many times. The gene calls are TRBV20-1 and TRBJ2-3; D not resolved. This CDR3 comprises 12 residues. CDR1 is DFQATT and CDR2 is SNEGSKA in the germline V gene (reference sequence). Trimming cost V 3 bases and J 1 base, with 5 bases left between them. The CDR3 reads CSASVRTDTQYF. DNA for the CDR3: TGCAGTGCTAGTGTCCGCACAGATACGCAGTATTTT.

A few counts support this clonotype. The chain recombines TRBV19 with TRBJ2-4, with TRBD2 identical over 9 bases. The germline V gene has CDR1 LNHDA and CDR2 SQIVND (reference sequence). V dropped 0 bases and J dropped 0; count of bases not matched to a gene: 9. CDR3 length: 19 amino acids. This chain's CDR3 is CASSIDAGGPWVAKNIQYF. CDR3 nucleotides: TGTGCCAGTAGTATAGATGCGGGAGGGCCGTGGGTAGCCAAAAACATTCAGTACTTC.

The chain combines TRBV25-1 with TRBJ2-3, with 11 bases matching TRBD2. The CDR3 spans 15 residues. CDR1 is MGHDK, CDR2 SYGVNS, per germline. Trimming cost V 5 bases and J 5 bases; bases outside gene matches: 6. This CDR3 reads CASSPVAGGLDTQYF. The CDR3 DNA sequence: TGTGCCAGCAGTCCCGTAGCGGGAGGGCTAGATACGCAGTATTTT.

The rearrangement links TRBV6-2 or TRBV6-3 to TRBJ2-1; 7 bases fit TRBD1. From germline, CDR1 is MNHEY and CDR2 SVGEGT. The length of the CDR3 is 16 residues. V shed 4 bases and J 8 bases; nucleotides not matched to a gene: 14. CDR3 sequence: CASSSPPDRVWDEQFF. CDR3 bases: TGTGCCAGCAGTTCTCCGCCCGACAGGGTGTGGGATGAGCAGTTCTTC.

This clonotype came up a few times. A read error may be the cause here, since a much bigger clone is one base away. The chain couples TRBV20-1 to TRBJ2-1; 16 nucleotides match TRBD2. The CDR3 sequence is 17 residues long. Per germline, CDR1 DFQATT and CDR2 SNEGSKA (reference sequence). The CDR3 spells CSAGTSGRAKAGNKQFF. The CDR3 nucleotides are TGCAGTGCCGGGACTAGCGGGAGGGCCAAGGCCGGCAATAAGCAGTTCTTC.

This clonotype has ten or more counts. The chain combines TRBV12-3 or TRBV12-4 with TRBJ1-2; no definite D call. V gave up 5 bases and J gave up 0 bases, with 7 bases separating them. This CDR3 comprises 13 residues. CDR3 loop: CASSRRTNYGYTF. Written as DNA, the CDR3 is TGTGCCAGCAGTAGACGGACTAACTATGGCTACACCTTC.